This TCR beta chain originates from a study of shared clonotypes between healthy human individuals. Study-level background: Three plates were used per donor for CD4 naive, three for CD4 memory, two for CD8 naive and one for CD8 memory.

Study-wide findings and caveats: Represented diversity, genetic and exposure-history alike, was limited by few donors.

Trimming took 0 bases from V and 7 from J, leaving 14 bases between them. Germline V gene data show CDR1 as SGDLS and CDR2 as YYNGEE. The CDR3 runs 15 residues. This clone has a handful of counts. Its target is unknown. In the naive CD8 group, cells lacked CD45RO and were positively selected for CCR7, so terminally differentiated effector memory CD45RA+ cells were left out. The donors, healthy adults who were HIV-negative, had experienced no recent acute infections or vaccinations. Replicate PCRs run on sorted subsets employed 200 ng DNA, about 27,000 T cell genomes. Assay: immunoSEQ multiplex PCR; the TCRdb copy retains only in-frame clones and omits some. The sample gives around 2,000,000 clones, roughly 91% of which show up once; around 1.7% is in the top ten.

The sample comprised naive CD8+ T cells from PBMCs. The J gene is TRBJ1-5, the V gene TRBV9; a weak D match, TRBD1 (6 bases). The receptor was derived from a man between 18 and 29 years old in good health. Some clones in this sample may be carry-over from other donors' samples. The DNA for the CDR3 is TGTGCCAGCAGCGTAGAGGGGGGCGCGGGACAGCCCCAGCATTTT. This codes for CASSVEGGAGQPQHF.